Below, 16 T cell receptor beta chains from the same sample are listed, as sequenced in a study of T cells in Graves' hyperthyroidism and ophthalmopathy. The source material, RNA transcripts, was used to amplify TCR beta CDR3 regions. TCR CDR3 underwent first-round RT-PCR with the HTBI primer set. TCRdb re-called the multiplex PCR reads through MiXCR, storing one row per CDR3 protein. The sample yields some 690,000 distinct CDR3 sequences, 17% seen once. The source material was blood. All receptors derive from a man aged 45 to 65 with Graves' hyperthyroidism.

This clonotype has more than one count but fewer than ten. The V gene is TRBV7-9, the J gene TRBJ2-3, with D tentatively TRBD2 (6 bases). Germline loops: CDR1 SEHNR, CDR2 FQNEAQ (reference sequence). V lost 4 bases to trimming and J lost 2 bases, with 13 bases between them. The CDR3 totals 15 residues. CDR3 coding DNA: TGTGCCAGCAGCTCTAAGGGGAGGACCACAGATACGCAGTATTTT. This translates into CASSSKGRTTDTQYF.

This clonotype was counted ten times or more. The chain employs TRBV2 and TRBJ1-5, with D maybe TRBD1 (5 bases). The germline V gene has CDR1 SNHLY and CDR2 FYNNEI. The CDR3 runs 15 residues. V lost 5 bases and J lost 6, with 17 bases in between. The CDR3 DNA is TGTGCCAGCAGTAGGGACCGCCAAAATCCTCAGCCCCAGCATTTT. This encodes CASSRDRQNPQPQHF.

This rearrangement joins TRBV5-1 to TRBJ2-7; D might be TRBD1 (5 bases). The length of the CDR3 is 15 residues. Germline CDR1 is SGHRS and CDR2 is YFSETQ. Here the CDR3 DNA reads TGCGCCAGCAGCACCTCAGGGATATCATCCTACGAGCGGTACGTC. Its translation is CASSTSGISSYERYV.

V gene TRBV10-3 combines with J gene TRBJ2-1; D is possibly TRBD2 (5 bases). CDR3 length: 13 amino acids. Germline V gene lookup returns CDR1 ENHRY and CDR2 SYGVKD. Trimming shortened V by 4 bases and J by 8 bases, and 12 bases separated the two germline ends. The CDR3 region is CAISAVGADEQFF. CDR3 bases: TGTGCCATCAGTGCCGTGGGAGCGGATGAGCAGTTCTTC.

This clonotype came up many times. The chain combines TRBV12-3 or TRBV12-4 with TRBJ2-1; 12 bases agree with TRBD2. V shed 6 bases and J 4 bases; nucleotides not matched to a gene: 10. The CDR3 totals 17 residues. The CDR3 is CASSISVGTSGYNEQFF. The CDR3 nucleotides are TGTGCCAGCAGCATTTCAGTAGGGACTAGCGGGTACAATGAGCAGTTCTTC.

This sequence joins TRBV9 and TRBJ1-2; 7 nucleotides line up with TRBD1. Germline CDR1 is SGDLS and CDR2 is YYNGEE. V shed 4 bases and J 1 base; nucleotides not matched to a gene: 10. CDR3 size: 16 residues. The CDR3 here is CASSKSLGQINYGYTF. CDR3 coding DNA: TGTGCCAGCAGCAAAAGCCTGGGACAGATTAACTATGGCTACACCTTC.

This clonotype was recorded many times. The chain combines TRBV28 with TRBJ2-3, with 13 bases that match TRBD2. Trimming took 2 bases from V and 5 from J; bases not matched to a gene: 4. This CDR3 spans 16 amino acids. Germline lookup yields CDR1 MDHEN and CDR2 SYDVKM. The CDR3 is CASSLGTSGTGDTQYF. The CDR3 DNA sequence: TGTGCCAGCAGTTTAGGGACTAGCGGGACGGGAGATACGCAGTATTTT. The full variable domain, its missing parts supplied by reference TRBV28 and TRBJ2-3, is DVKVTQSSRYLVKRTGEKVFLECVQDMDHENMFWYRQDPGLGLRLIYFSYDVKMKEKGDIPEGYSVSREKKERFSLILESASTNQTSMYLCASSLGTSGTGDTQYFGPGTRLTVL.

This chain uses TRBV6-1 with TRBJ1-2; 8 bases match TRBD1. Looked up from germline, CDR1 is MNHNS and CDR2 is SASEGT. V was pared by 9 bases and J by 4 bases, with 13 bases of the junction left unmatched. The CDR3 contains 15 residues. This chain's CDR3 is CASIAGTGRIYGYTF. For the CDR3, the DNA is TGTGCCAGTATCGCCGGGACAGGAAGAATCTATGGCTACACCTTC.

This clonotype occurred a few times. The chain uses TRBV7-2 and TRBJ2-7; 10 nucleotides agree with TRBD2. V lost 6 bases, J lost 2 bases, and 7 bases stayed unmatched. The CDR3 covers 15 residues. Looked up from germline, CDR1 is SGHTA and CDR2 is FQGNSA. In DNA form, the CDR3 reads TGTGCCAGCAGATGGTCCGGGACTAGCGCCTACGAGCAGTACTTC. Its translation is CASRWSGTSAYEQYF.

This clonotype has ten or more counts. The chain combines TRBV18 with TRBJ1-1, with 7 bases matching TRBD1. This CDR3 comprises 16 residues. Trimming cost V 2 bases and J 6 bases; bases outside gene matches: 12. The germline V gene encodes CDR1 KGHSH and CDR2 LQKENI. The CDR3 DNA reads as TGTGCCAGCTCACCAGCCACCGGGACCAGGGGGGCTGAAGCTTTCTTT. This gives the protein CASSPATGTRGAEAFF.

This clonotype was detected many times. The chain employs TRBV11-2 and TRBJ2-7; D assignment may be TRBD1 or TRBD2 (6 bases each). CDR1 SGHAT and CDR2 FQNNGV come from the germline V gene. This CDR3 has 18 amino acids. Trimming cost V 0 bases and J 6 bases, with 24 bases left between them. Here the CDR3 DNA reads TGTGCCAGCAGCTTAGATGTGTGGCGGGACAAGTCCTCTCGCGAGCAGTACTTC. Protein: CASSLDVWRDKSSREQYF.

This clonotype occurred a few times. The chain recombines TRBV19 with TRBJ2-1; D remains unclear. Trimming pared 6 bases from V and 0 bases from J, leaving 6 bases between. CDR1 LNHDA and CDR2 SQIVND come from the germline V gene (reference sequence). This CDR3 has 13 amino acids. The CDR3 DNA follows: TGTGCCAGTAGGGCGAGCTCCTACAATGAGCAGTTCTTC. Its protein product is CASRASSYNEQFF.

This clonotype was seen repeatedly, ten times or more. V gene TRBV18 combines with J gene TRBJ2-7; the D is unclear. Germline V lookup: CDR1 KGHSH, CDR2 LQKENI. The germline V and J ends were trimmed by 2 bases and 6 bases, with 8 bases remaining between them. The CDR3 is made up of 12 amino acids. DNA of the CDR3: TGTGCCAGCTCACCAAGGCCTACCGAGCAGTACTTC. Protein sequence: CASSPRPTEQYF.

This clonotype has a count of ten or more. This rearrangement joins TRBV10-3 to TRBJ1-6, with D maybe TRBD1 (5 bases). The V end was cut by 10 bases, the J end by 11 bases, with 21 bases between. CDR3 length equals 14 residues. Germline V gene data show CDR1 as ENHRY and CDR2 as SYGVKD. CDR3 sequence reads: CATHPAQGLAPLHF. The CDR3 DNA is TGTGCCACCCATCCAGCGCAGGGACTTGCACCCCTCCACTTT.

This rearrangement joins TRBV19 to TRBJ2-7; 9 bases align to TRBD1. The CDR3 runs to 17 residues. CDR1 LNHDA and CDR2 SQIVND come from the germline V gene (reference sequence). J gave up 0 bases and V 5 bases, and 11 bases lay outside the gene matches. The CDR3 coding sequence is TGTGCCAGTAGTCACCTGAGGACAGGGGAGAGCTCCTACGAGCAGTACTTC. It yields the protein CASSHLRTGESSYEQYF.

V is TRBV29-1 and J is TRBJ1-2, with no clear D. Germline-derived CDR1 and CDR2 are SQVTM and ANQGSEA. Trimming cost V 2 bases and J 5 bases, with 3 bases left between them. The CDR3 covers 10 residues. The CDR3 DNA reads TGCAGCGTTGAAACATATGGCTACACCTTC. It is translated as CSVETYGYTF.